This T cell receptor beta chain comes out of a study of T cell responses to AZD1222 COVID-19 vaccine. The overall study: Pooling was applied to second doses at about 4 or about 12 weeks.

Germline CDR1 LGHNA, CDR2 YSLEER. This CDR3 has 16 amino acids. V gave up 0 bases and J gave up 8 bases, with 14 bases separating them. Measured with immunoSEQ multiplex PCR; TCRdb has only the in-frame clones, and not every one. The table includes 100,000 or so clones, around nine tenths detected once. In regard to this clone: Its antigen remains unidentified.

General study results and limits: The donors showed a predominance of white British ancestry and of females, with possible underestimation of clonal diversity.

The TCR comes from an adult in good health. The sequencing used peripheral blood, collected on day 0 of AZD1222 vaccination. The V gene is TRBV4-3, the J gene TRBJ1-6, with D perhaps matching TRBD1 (5 bases). The CDR3 region is CASSQDLGQGYSPLHF. CDR3 nucleotides: TGCGCCAGCAGCCAAGATCTAGGGCAGGGATATTCACCCCTCCACTTT.